The clone carrying this TCR beta chain was detected once. The antigen remains unidentified. Each donor was nominally healthy when sampled (though unrecorded immune exposures were likely). In the PCR, 60 Vbeta and 13 Jbeta primers were used. The table came from immunoSEQ multiplex PCR; TCRdb's copy has only in-frame clones and leaves some out. Of about 140,000 clones detected, approximately 79% appear once; the ten largest clones hold 1.2%. This record belongs to a study of cytomegalovirus exposure and HLA in healthy donors. General study points: Accurate predictions that matched the HLA-A and HLA-B alleles of most subjects were reportedly made from TCR beta sequences. Compared with the approximately 680-donor mean, an Asian-associated ancestry cluster reportedly had fewer N-insertions, according to a later analysis.

This clonotype was sampled from a female donor in good health and CMV-seronegative. The specimen was PBMCs.

Written as DNA, the CDR3 is TGTGCCAGCAGGCCACAGGGCCTTGGGCTCTACGAGCAGTACTTC. Residues: CASRPQGLGLYEQYF. V gene TRBV5-8 combines with J gene TRBJ2-7, with TRBD1 as a possible D gene (6 bases). The CDR3 extends over 15 amino acids. CDR1 is SGHTS and CDR2 is YDEGEE in the germline V gene. Trimming cost V 5 bases and J 3 bases, with 18 bases left between them.